Following are 3 T cell receptor beta chains from one sample sequenced in a study of T cell responses to AZD1222 COVID-19 vaccine (dated by TCRdb to the early 2020s). The time point label, as the study defines it: baseline before first vaccination. Library prep was done by the immunoSEQ multiplex PCR assay. The clones in this table, taken by TCRdb from immuneACCESS, are in-frame only. Not every clone is retained; where verified, under half of the shortfall comes from an unresolved V gene, and the cause of the rest is unknown. This sample comprises approximately 160,000 clones, over 75% of them detected only once. The ten most abundant clones make up around 3% of the sample. The input for sequencing was peripheral blood, taken on day 0 of AZD1222 vaccination. The receptors come from an adult in good health.

The chain joins TRBV30 to TRBJ2-3, with TRBD2 matching 8 bases. Germline V CDR1 and CDR2: GTSNPN, SVGIG (reference sequence). The CDR3 runs 16 residues. Trimming took 4 bases from V and 0 from J; bases not matched to a gene: 9. The CDR3 spells CAWTLTSASSTDTQYF. CDR3 sequence (DNA): TGTGCCTGGACCTTGACTAGCGCTAGTAGCACAGATACGCAGTATTTT.

This chain uses TRBV5-4 with TRBJ2-1; TRBD2 agrees at 9 bases. This CDR3 contains 15 residues. The J segment lost 6 bases and the V segment lost 0 bases, leaving 4 bases of the junction unmatched. Germline V gene sequence: CDR1 SGHNT, CDR2 YYREEE (reference sequence). The CDR3 protein is CASSLGLAGTNEQFF. The CDR3 DNA reads TGTGCCAGCAGCTTGGGGCTAGCGGGGACCAATGAGCAGTTCTTC.

The rearrangement links TRBV2 to TRBJ2-7; D uncertain. Trimming took off 3 bases at V and 7 bases at J, with 13 bases between the two ends. The germline V gene has CDR1 SNHLY and CDR2 FYNNEI. There are 13 residues in the CDR3. The CDR3 nucleotides read TGTGCCAGCAGTGAGACCCCGAGGTGGGAGCAGTACTTC. Amino acids: CASSETPRWEQYF.